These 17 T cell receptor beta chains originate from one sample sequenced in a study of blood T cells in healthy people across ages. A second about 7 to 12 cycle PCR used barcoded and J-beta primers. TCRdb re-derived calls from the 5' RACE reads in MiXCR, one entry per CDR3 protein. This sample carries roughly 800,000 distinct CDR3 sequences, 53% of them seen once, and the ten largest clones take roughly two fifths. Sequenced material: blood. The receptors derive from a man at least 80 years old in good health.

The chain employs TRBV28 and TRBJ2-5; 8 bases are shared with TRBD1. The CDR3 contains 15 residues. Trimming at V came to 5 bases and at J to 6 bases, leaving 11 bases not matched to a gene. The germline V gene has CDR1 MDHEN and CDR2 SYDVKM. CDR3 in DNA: TGTGCCAGCAGTGGCCTGGGACAGGATTTGAAGACCCAGTACTTC. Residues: CASSGLGQDLKTQYF. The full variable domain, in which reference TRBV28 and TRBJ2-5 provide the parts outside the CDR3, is DVKVTQSSRYLVKRTGEKVFLECVQDMDHENMFWYRQDPGLGLRLIYFSYDVKMKEKGDIPEGYSVSREKKERFSLILESASTNQTSMYLCASSGLGQDLKTQYFGPGTRLLVL.

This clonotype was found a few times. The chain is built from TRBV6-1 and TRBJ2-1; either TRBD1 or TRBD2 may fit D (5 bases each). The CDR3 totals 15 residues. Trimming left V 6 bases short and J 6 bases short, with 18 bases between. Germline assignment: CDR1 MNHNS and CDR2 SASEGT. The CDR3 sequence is CASSLGVGRANEQFF. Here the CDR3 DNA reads TGTGCCAGCAGCCTTGGGGTGGGGCGGGCCAATGAGCAGTTCTTC.

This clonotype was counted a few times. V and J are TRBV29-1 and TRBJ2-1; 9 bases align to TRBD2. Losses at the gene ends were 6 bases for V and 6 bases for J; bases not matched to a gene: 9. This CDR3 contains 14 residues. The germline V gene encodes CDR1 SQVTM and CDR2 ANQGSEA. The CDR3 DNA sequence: TGCAGCGTAGCTAGGCGGGAGGGCCCCAATGAGCAGTTCTTC. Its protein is CSVARREGPNEQFF.

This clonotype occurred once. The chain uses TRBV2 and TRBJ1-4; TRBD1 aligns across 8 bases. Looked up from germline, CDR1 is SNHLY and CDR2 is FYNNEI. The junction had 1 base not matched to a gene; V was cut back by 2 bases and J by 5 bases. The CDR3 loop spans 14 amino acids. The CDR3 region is CASSEYRGNEKLFF. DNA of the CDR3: TGTGCCAGCAGTGAATACAGGGGGAATGAAAAACTGTTTTTT.

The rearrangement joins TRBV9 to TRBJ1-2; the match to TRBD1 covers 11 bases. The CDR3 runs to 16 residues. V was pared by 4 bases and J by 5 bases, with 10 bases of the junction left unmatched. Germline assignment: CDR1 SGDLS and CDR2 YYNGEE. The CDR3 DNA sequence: TGTGCCAGCAGCTCAACGGACAGGGGGCGTGTTTATGGCTACACCTTC. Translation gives CASSSTDRGRVYGYTF.

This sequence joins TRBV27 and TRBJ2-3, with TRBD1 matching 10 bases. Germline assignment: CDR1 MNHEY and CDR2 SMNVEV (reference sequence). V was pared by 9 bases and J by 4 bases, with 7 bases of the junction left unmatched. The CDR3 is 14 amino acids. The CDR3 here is CASLRTGGADTQYF. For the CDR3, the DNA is TGTGCCAGTCTCCGGACAGGGGGAGCAGATACGCAGTATTTT.

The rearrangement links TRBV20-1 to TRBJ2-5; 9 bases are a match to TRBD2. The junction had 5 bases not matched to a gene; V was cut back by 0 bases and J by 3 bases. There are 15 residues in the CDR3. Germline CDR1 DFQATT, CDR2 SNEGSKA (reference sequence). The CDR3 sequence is CSARDPASGKETQYF. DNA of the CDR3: TGCAGTGCTAGAGATCCGGCTAGCGGGAAAGAGACCCAGTACTTC.

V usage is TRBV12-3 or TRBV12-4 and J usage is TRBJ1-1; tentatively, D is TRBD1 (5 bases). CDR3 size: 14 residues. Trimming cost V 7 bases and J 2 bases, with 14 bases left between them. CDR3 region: CASIPPGQNTEAFF. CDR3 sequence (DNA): TGTGCCAGCATTCCTCCAGGGCAAAACACTGAAGCTTTCTTT.

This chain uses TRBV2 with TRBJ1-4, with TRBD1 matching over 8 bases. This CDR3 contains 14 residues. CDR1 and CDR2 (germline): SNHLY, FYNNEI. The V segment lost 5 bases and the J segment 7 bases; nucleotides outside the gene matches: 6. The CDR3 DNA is TGTGCCAGCAGTTTGGACAGGGTTGTTGAAAAACTGTTTTTT. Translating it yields CASSLDRVVEKLFF.

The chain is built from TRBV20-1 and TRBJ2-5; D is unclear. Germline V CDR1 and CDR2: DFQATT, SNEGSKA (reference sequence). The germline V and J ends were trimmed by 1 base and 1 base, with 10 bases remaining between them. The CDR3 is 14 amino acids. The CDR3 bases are TGCAGTGCTAGAGTGTTGGTGTTCCAAGAGACCCAGTACTTC. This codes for CSARVLVFQETQYF.

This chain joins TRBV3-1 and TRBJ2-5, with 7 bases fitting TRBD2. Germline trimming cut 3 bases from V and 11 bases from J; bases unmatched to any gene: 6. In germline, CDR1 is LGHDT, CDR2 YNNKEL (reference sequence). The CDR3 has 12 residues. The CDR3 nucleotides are TGTGCCAGCAGCCAGGGGGGAGCGGGACAGTACTTC. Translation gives CASSQGGAGQYF.

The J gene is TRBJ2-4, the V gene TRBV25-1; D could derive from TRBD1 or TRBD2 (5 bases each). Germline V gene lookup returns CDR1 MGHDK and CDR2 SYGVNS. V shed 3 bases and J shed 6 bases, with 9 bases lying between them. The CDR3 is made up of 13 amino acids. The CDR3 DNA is TGTGCCAGCAGTGAGCCGGGGCCAAACATTCAGTACTTC. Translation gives CASSEPGPNIQYF.

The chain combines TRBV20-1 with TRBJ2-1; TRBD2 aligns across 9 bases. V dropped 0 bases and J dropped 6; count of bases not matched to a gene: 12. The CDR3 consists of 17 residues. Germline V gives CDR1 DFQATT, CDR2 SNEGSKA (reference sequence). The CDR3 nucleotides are TGCAGTGCTAGAGATAGGGTAGCGGGGGCCAGGGGCAATGAGCAGTTCTTC. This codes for CSARDRVAGARGNEQFF.

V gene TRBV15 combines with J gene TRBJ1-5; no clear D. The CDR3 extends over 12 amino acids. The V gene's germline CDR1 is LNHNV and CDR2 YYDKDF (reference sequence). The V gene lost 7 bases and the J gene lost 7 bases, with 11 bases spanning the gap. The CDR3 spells CATNSPGQPQHF. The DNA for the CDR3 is TGTGCCACCAATAGTCCTGGACAGCCCCAGCATTTT.

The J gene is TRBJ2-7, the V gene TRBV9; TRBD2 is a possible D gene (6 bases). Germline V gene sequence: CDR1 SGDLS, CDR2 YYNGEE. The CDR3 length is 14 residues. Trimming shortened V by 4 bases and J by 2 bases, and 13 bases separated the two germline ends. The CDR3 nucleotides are TGTGCCAGCAGCAGGCGCGGAGGGACCTACGAGCAGTACTTC. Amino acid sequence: CASSRRGGTYEQYF.

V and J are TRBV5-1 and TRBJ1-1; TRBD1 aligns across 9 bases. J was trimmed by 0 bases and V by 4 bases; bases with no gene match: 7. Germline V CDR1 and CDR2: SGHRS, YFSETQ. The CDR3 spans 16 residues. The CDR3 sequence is CASSLRTGEMNTEAFF. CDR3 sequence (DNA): TGCGCCAGCAGCCTTCGGACAGGGGAGATGAACACTGAAGCTTTCTTT.

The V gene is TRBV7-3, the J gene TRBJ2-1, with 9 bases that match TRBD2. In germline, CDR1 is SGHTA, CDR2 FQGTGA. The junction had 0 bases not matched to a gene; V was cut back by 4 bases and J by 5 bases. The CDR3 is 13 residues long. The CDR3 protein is CASSSSGNNEQFF. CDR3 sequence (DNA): TGTGCCAGCAGCTCTAGCGGGAACAATGAGCAGTTCTTC.